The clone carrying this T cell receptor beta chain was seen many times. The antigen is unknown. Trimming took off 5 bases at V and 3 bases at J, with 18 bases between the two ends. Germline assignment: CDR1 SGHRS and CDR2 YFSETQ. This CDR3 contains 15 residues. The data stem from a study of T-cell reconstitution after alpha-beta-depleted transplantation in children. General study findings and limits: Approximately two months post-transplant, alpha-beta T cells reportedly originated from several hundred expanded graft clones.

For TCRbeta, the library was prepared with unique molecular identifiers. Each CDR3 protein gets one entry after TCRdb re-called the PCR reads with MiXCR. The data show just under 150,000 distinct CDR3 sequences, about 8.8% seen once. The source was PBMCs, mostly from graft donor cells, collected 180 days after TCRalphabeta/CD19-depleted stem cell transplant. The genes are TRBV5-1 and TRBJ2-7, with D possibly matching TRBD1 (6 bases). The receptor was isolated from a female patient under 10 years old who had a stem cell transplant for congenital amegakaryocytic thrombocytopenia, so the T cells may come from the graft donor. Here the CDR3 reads CASRRNRTENYEQYF. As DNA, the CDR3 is TGCGCCAGCAGAAGAAATAGGACAGAGAACTACGAGCAGTACTTC.